One sample yielded the 14 T cell receptor beta chains listed below, sequenced in a study of blood T cells in healthy people across ages. Primers used in a second PCR of about 7 to 11 cycles were a sample-barcoded 5' primer and a J-beta primer mix. Using its own MiXCR run on the 5' RACE reads, TCRdb lists one record per CDR3 protein. The profile shows 600,000 to 850,000 distinct CDR3 sequences, 20% to 25% of them singletons. These same data were also listed under a study on T cells of mothers and their children.

The sequenced material came from blood. Every receptor here comes from a boy younger than 18 in good health.

There are a few counts of this clonotype. The V gene is TRBV29-1, the J gene TRBJ2-1, with D possibly being TRBD2 (6 bases). CDR1 is SQVTM and CDR2 is ANQGSEA in the germline V gene. V was trimmed by 2 bases and J by 1 base, leaving 15 bases between them. The CDR3 has 16 residues. The CDR3 bases are TGCAGCGTTGAATGGGCGGGATTCAATTCCTACAATGAGCAGTTCTTC. The encoded protein is CSVEWAGFNSYNEQFF.

This clonotype was counted a few times. Germline and junction disagree at one end, which may indicate a read error. This chain connects TRBV5-8 to TRBJ1-4, with TRBD1 matching 7 bases. The germline V gene has CDR1 SGHTS and CDR2 YDEGEE. The CDR3 loop spans 13 amino acids. The CDR3 DNA sequence: TGTGCCAGCAGCTTACAGGGGAGTGAAAAACTGCTTTTT. Translated: CASSLQGSEKLLF.

This clonotype was found a few times. The CDR3 loop reads CASAWREQETQYF. CDR3 nucleotide sequence: TGTGCCAGCGCATGGAGGGAACAAGAGACCCAGTACTTC. The chain joins TRBV27 to TRBJ2-5, with a tentative D call TRBD2 (6 bases). Per the germline V gene, CDR1 is MNHEY and CDR2 is SMNVEV (reference sequence). The CDR3 is 13 amino acids. Trimming pared 8 bases from V and 2 bases from J, leaving 12 bases between.

J is TRBJ2-1 and V is TRBV9; TRBD2 matches 12 bases. Trimming at V came to 5 bases and at J to 0 bases, leaving 12 bases not matched to a gene. Germline V gives CDR1 SGDLS, CDR2 YYNGEE. The CDR3 is 19 residues long. Here the CDR3 reads CASSQGGLAGRDSYNEQFF. DNA for the CDR3: TGTGCCAGCAGTCAAGGAGGACTAGCGGGGCGAGACTCCTACAATGAGCAGTTCTTC. The full variable domain, rest sourced from reference TRBV9 and TRBJ2-1, is DSGVTQTPKHLITATGQRVTLRCSPRSGDLSVYWYQQSLDQGLQFLIQYYNGEERAKGNILERFSAQQFPDLHSELNLSSLELGDSALYFCASSQGGLAGRDSYNEQFFGPGTRLTVL.

In its sample, this clonotype was seen many times. The chain employs TRBV25-1 and TRBJ2-5; 7 nucleotides match TRBD2. V dropped 3 bases and J dropped 2; count of bases not matched to a gene: 0. This CDR3 has 13 amino acids. From germline, CDR1 is MGHDK and CDR2 SYGVNS. For the CDR3, the DNA is TGTGCCAGCAGTGAGGGGGGGCAAGAGACCCAGTACTTC. This encodes CASSEGGQETQYF.

The chain employs TRBV29-1 and TRBJ2-5, with D perhaps matching TRBD1 (6 bases). Germline CDR1 SQVTM, CDR2 ANQGSEA. The CDR3 has 13 amino acids. Deletions cut 2 bases from V and 5 bases from J, with 12 bases between. The CDR3 sequence: CSVEFAQGETQYF. As DNA, the CDR3 is TGCAGCGTTGAATTTGCGCAGGGGGAGACCCAGTACTTC.

This clonotype was seen a handful of times. J is TRBJ2-5 and V is TRBV20-1, with D perhaps TRBD2 (5 bases). In germline, CDR1 is DFQATT, CDR2 SNEGSKA (reference sequence). Trimming pared 7 bases from V and 5 bases from J, leaving 17 bases between. The CDR3 length is 13 residues. The CDR3 here is CSVDYGWGETQYF. The CDR3 DNA follows: TGCAGTGTTGACTACGGGTGGGGTGAGACCCAGTACTTC.

This clonotype was seen more than once but under ten times. The chain uses TRBV12-3 or TRBV12-4 and TRBJ2-1; D ambiguous. Trimming took 2 bases from V and 2 from J, leaving 10 bases between them. The CDR3 runs to 15 residues. CDR3 sequence: CASSLKPLAYNEQFF. The CDR3 DNA sequence: TGTGCCAGCAGTTTAAAACCCCTGGCCTACAATGAGCAGTTCTTC.

This clonotype was detected a few times. The chain uses TRBV4-1 and TRBJ2-3, with 12 positions matching TRBD2. The CDR3 consists of 19 residues. Trimming removed 0 bases from V and 5 bases from J; junction bases left unmatched: 12. The germline V gene encodes CDR1 MGHRA and CDR2 YSYEKL. This CDR3 is CASSQERTSGMVDVDTQYF. The DNA of the CDR3 is TGCGCCAGCAGCCAAGAGAGGACTAGCGGGATGGTAGATGTAGATACGCAGTATTTT.

The rearrangement uses TRBV28 and TRBJ2-4; the match to TRBD1 covers 9 bases. The V and J ends lost 6 bases and 0 bases, in that order; junction bases with no gene match: 12. The CDR3 covers 18 residues. Germline V gene data show CDR1 as MDHEN and CDR2 as SYDVKM. CDR3: CASRPDRGESIAKNIQYF. The DNA of the CDR3 is TGTGCCAGCAGACCGGACAGGGGAGAGTCAATAGCCAAAAACATTCAGTACTTC.

The chain has TRBV29-1 and TRBJ2-3; D may be TRBD2 (5 bases). The CDR3 length is 13 residues. V shed 0 bases and J shed 7 bases, with 11 bases lying between them. Germline CDR1 is SQVTM and CDR2 is ANQGSEA. This chain's CDR3 is CSVEEVTGNTQYF. The CDR3 DNA follows: TGCAGCGTTGAAGAAGTTACGGGAAATACGCAGTATTTT.

This clonotype has more than one count but fewer than ten. This rearrangement joins TRBV12-5 to TRBJ1-4; D perhaps matches TRBD1 (6 bases). This CDR3 has 17 residues. CDR1 and CDR2 (germline): LGHNT, FRNRAP. With 3 bases removed from V and 6 bases from J, the gap between germline ends came to 20 bases. The CDR3 here is CASGFLTGGRTYEKLFF. The CDR3 DNA reads TGTGCTAGTGGTTTCCTAACCGGGGGGCGCACGTATGAAAAACTGTTTTTT.

The chain uses TRBV12-3 or TRBV12-4 and TRBJ1-6; D remains unclear. The V end lost 8 bases, the J end lost 0 bases, and 14 bases lay between the germline ends. This CDR3 is 16 amino acids long. CDR3 DNA sequence: TGTGCCAGCTGTAAGGACGGGAGCTCCTATAATTCACCCCTCCACTTT. This gives the protein CASCKDGSSYNSPLHF.

V gene TRBV28 combines with J gene TRBJ2-7; 11 nucleotides match TRBD1. This CDR3 is 13 amino acids long. With V trimmed by 10 bases and J by 3 bases, 5 bases remained unmatched. From germline, CDR1 is MDHEN and CDR2 SYDVKM. CDR3 bases: TGTGCCATCTCCGGGACAGGGGGCTACGAGCAGTACTTC. Its protein is CAISGTGGYEQYF. The entire variable domain, with the rest obtained from reference TRBV28 and TRBJ2-7, is as follows: DVKVTQSSRYLVKRTGEKVFLECVQDMDHENMFWYRQDPGLGLRLIYFSYDVKMKEKGDIPEGYSVSREKKERFSLILESASTNQTSMYLCAISGTGGYEQYFGPGTRLTVT.